These T cell receptor beta chains were read from a single sample in a study of cytotoxic CD8 clonotypes in ibrutinib-treated CLL. Produced via immunoSEQ multiplex PCR; TCRdb's table is partial and in-frame only. The sample has about 50,000 clones, 57% seen once. This sample comprised PBMCs, obtained after 24 months of ibrutinib treatment. All receptors derive from a human donor with chronic lymphocytic leukemia. CDR3s include the opening cysteine and the closing phenylalanine or tryptophan. Clone size is given for some rows only: seen once, a few or many times, or a class if the clone is expanded.

size: .; length: 13; V: TRBV6-1; CDR3: CASSETWDYGYTF
size: .; length: 15; V: TRBV2; CDR3: CASTAPQRVNNEQFF
size: .; length: 13; V: TRBV5-1; CDR3: CASSLGRDGGYTF
size: .; length: 16; V: TRBV7-8; CDR3: CASSLEFGGVDSPLHF
size: .; length: 18; V: TRBV19; CDR3: CASNERGDFEYTNEKLFF
size: .; length: 14; V: TRBV2; CDR3: CASTRQGAADTQYF
size: .; length: 11; V: TRBV2; CDR3: CASSEGGTQYF
size: .; length: 16; V: TRBV5-4; CDR3: CASSSAGTGGEETQYF
size: .; length: 16; V: TRBV19; CDR3: CASRGGQGSPRTEAFF
size: .; length: 15; V: TRBV19; CDR3: CASSPQGARQEKLFF
size: .; length: 13; V: TRBV19; CDR3: CASGTSGTDTQYF
size: .; length: 22; V: TRBV23-1; CDR3: CASSQSLGAGQGDNSGANVLTF
size: .; length: 14; V: TRBV5-1; CDR3: CASSLGGGHQPQHF
size: few; length: 14; V: TRBV7-9; CDR3: CASSADRGLGGYTF
size: .; length: 16; V: TRBV29-1; CDR3: CSVEDSTGRGGTEAFF
size: .; length: 14; V: TRBV6-1; CDR3: CASSHPHVPGPAFF
size: few; length: 12; V: TRBV5-8; CDR3: CASSGLRAEAFF
size: .; length: 14; V: TRBV7-9; CDR3: CASSLMGQGNEQYF
size: .; length: 15; V: TRBV11-2; CDR3: CASSSTAGAYNEQFF
size: .; length: 13; V: TRBV19; CDR3: CASTAGVNTEAFF
size: medium-sized; length: 13; V: TRBV6-1; CDR3: CASSEGRQGGYTF
size: many; length: 11; V: TRBV7-8; CDR3: CASSFDVQQFF
size: .; length: 13; V: TRBV5-1; CDR3: CASSLGSGFEQYF
size: .; length: 15; V: TRBV6-5; CDR3: CASSSNGHPILEQFF
size: few; length: 12; V: TRBV5-1; CDR3: CASSQDRMELFF
size: few; length: 14; V: TRBV19; CDR3: CASSSPRGYNEQFF
size: few; length: 15; V: TRBV6-6; CDR3: CASSYGDRGNSPLHF
size: few; length: 14; V: TRBV5-6; CDR3: CASSWPGADTEAFF
size: .; length: 14; V: TRBV5-1; CDR3: CASSLIGSKETQYF
size: .; length: 13; V: TRBV6-5; CDR3: CASYSQGNTEAFF
size: .; length: 12; V: TRBV7-9; CDR3: CASSPRFYGYTF
size: .; length: 17; V: TRBV4-1; CDR3: CASSHKRSGGAYNEQFF
size: .; length: 12; V: TRBV6-1; CDR3: CASSRPYIWYTF
size: .; length: 13; V: TRBV5-1; CDR3: CASSLGEGEPLHF
size: .; length: 13; V: TRBV6-5; CDR3: CASSYRGGTEAFF
size: .; length: 14; V: TRBV13; CDR3: CASSLGHGSFTLHF
size: few; length: 13; V: TRBV9; CDR3: CASSVWGTNTQYF
size: once; length: 14; V: TRBV6-5; CDR3: CASSSWTGRETQYF
size: .; length: 18; V: TRBV27; CDR3: CASSRGPPLPSGANVLTF
size: few; length: 14; V: TRBV6-6; CDR3: CASSYAGTPYGYTF
size: .; length: 12; V: TRBV7-8; CDR3: CASSPSRETQYF
size: once; length: 14; V: TRBV19; CDR3: CATQARDINTEAFF
size: few; length: 15; V: TRBV19; CDR3: CATSGGASYNSPLHF
size: .; length: 15; V: TRBV5-1; CDR3: CASSLAGAGADTQYF
size: .; length: 13; V: TRBV11-2; CDR3: CASSLGRGNTIYF
size: .; length: 15; V: TRBV5-1; CDR3: CASSFSGASTDTQYF
size: .; length: 13; V: TRBV5-5; CDR3: CASRWSMNTEAFF
size: .; length: 16; V: TRBV19; CDR3: CASSILGTSGLNEQFF
size: .; length: 12; V: TRBV11-2; CDR3: CASSLSGEGYTF
size: once; length: 14; V: TRBV12-5; CDR3: CASALRSTYNEQFF
size: .; length: 15; V: TRBV11-2; CDR3: CASSLVGGSSYEQYF
size: .; length: 14; V: TRBV6-5; CDR3: CASSHRMARETQYF
size: .; length: 17; V: TRBV10-3; CDR3: CAISESPGLGTNSPLHF
size: .; length: 14; V: TRBV10-1; CDR3: CASSVRDPDNEQFF